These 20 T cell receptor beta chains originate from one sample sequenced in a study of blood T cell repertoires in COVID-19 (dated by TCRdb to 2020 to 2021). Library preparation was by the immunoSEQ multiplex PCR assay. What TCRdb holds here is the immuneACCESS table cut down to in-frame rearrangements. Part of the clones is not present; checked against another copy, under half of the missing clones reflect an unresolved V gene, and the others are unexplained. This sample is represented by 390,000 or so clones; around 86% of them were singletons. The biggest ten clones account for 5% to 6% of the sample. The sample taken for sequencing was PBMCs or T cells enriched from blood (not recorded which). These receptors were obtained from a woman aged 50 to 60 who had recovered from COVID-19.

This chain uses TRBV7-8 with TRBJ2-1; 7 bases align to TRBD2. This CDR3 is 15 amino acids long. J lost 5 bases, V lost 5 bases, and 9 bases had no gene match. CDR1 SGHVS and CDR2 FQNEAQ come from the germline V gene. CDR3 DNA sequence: TGTGCCAGCAGCCCACGGGGGGTTCTTAACAATGAGCAGTTCTTC. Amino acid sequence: CASSPRGVLNNEQFF. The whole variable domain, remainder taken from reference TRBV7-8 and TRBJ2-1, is GAGVSQSPRYKVAKRGQDVALRCDPISGHVSLFWYQQALGQGPEFLTYFQNEAQLDKSGLPSDRFFAERPEGSVSTLKIQRTQQEDSAVYLCASSPRGVLNNEQFFGPGTRLTVL.

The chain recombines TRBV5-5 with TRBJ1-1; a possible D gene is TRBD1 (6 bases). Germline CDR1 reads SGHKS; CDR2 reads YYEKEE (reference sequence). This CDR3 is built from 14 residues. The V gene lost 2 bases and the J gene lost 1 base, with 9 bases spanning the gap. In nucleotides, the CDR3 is TGTGCCAGCAGCTTACAGGGAAGGAACACTGAAGCTTTCTTT. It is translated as CASSLQGRNTEAFF.

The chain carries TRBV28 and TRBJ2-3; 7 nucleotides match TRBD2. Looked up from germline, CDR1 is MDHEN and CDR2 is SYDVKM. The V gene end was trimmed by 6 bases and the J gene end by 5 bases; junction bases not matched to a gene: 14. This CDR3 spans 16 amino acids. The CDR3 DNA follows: TGTGCCAGCAGCTCCGGAGGGGCGGGAGACGTAGATACGCAGTATTTT. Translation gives CASSSGGAGDVDTQYF.

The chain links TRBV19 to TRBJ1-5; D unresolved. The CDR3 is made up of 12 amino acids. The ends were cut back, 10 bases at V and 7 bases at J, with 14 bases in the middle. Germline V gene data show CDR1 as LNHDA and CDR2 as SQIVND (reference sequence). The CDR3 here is CATARGWQPQHF. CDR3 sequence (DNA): TGTGCCACTGCTCGGGGTTGGCAGCCCCAGCATTTT.

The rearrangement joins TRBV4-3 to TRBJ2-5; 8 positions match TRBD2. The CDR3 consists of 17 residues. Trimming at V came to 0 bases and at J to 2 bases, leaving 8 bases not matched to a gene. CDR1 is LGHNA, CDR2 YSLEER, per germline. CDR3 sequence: CASSQDHRRGGQETQYF. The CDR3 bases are TGCGCCAGCAGCCAAGATCACCGCCGGGGGGGTCAAGAGACCCAGTACTTC.

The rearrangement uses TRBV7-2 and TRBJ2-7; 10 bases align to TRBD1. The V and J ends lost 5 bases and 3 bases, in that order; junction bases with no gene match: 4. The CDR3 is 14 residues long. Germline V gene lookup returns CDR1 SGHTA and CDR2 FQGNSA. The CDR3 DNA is TGTGCCAGCAGCCCGGGACAGGGGAACTACGAGCAGTACTTC. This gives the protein CASSPGQGNYEQYF.

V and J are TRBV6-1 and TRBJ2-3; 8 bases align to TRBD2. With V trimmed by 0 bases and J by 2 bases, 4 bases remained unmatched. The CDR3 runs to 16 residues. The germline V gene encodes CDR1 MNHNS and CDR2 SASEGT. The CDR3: CASSEAPGGITDTQYF. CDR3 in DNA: TGTGCCAGCAGTGAAGCCCCGGGGGGGATCACAGATACGCAGTATTTT.

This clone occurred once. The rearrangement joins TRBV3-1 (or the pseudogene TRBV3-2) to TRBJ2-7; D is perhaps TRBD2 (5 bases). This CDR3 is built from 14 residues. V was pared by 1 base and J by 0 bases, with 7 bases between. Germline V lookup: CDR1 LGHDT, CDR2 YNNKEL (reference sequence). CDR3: CASSQGGISYEQYF. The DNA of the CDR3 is TGTGCCAGCAGCCAAGGAGGGATCTCCTACGAGCAGTACTTC.

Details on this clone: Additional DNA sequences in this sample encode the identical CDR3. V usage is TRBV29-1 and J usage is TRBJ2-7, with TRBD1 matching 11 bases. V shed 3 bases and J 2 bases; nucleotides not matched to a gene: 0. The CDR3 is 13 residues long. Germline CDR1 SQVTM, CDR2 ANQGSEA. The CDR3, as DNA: TGCAGCGTTGAGGGACAGGGGGCCTACGAGCAGTACTTC. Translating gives CSVEGQGAYEQYF.

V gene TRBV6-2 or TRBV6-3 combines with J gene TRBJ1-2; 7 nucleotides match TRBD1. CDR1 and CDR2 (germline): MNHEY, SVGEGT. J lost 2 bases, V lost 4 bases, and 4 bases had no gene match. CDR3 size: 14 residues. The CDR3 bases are TGTGCCAGCAGTTTAGGGGGCGCGAACTATGGCTACACCTTC. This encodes CASSLGGANYGYTF.

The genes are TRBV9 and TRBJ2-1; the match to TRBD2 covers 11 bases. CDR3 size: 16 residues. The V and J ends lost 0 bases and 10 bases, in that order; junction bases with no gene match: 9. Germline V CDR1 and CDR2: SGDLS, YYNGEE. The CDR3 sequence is CASSVGYSGGAEEQFF. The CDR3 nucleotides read TGTGCCAGCAGCGTAGGGTATAGCGGGGGGGCGGAGGAGCAGTTCTTC.

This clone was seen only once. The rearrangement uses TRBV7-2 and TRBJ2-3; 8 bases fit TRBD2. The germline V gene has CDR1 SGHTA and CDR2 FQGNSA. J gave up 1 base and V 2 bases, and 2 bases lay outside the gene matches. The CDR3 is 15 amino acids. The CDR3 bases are TGTGCCAGCAGCTTATTGCGGGGGGGCACAGATACGCAGTATTTT. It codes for CASSLLRGGTDTQYF.

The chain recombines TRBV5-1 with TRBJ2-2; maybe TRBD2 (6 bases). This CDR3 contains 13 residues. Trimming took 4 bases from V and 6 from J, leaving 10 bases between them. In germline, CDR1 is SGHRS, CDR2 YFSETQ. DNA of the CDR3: TGCGCCAGCAGCCTTAGGGAGGCCGGGGAGCTGTTTTTT. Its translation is CASSLREAGELFF.

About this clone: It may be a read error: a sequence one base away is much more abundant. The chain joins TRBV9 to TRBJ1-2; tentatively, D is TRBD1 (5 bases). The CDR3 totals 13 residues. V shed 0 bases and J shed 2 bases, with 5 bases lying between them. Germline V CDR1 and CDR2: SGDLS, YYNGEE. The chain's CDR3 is CASSVGQNYGYTF. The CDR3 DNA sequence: TGTGCCAGCAGCGTAGGACAGAACTATGGCTACACCTTC.

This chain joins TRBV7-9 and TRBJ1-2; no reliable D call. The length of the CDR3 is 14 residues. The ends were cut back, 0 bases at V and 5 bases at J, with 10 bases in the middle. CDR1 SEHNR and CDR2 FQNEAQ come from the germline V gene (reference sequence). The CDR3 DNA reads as TGTGCCAGCAGCTTAGCGAGGCAGCAATATGGCTACACCTTC. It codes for CASSLARQQYGYTF.

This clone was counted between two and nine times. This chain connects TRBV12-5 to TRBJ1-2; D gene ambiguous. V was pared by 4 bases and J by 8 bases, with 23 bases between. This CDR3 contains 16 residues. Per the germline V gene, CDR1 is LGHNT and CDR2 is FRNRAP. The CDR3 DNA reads TGTGCTAGTGGTTCTTACAACCTCTACAGTTTCGCGGGCTACACCTTC. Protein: CASGSYNLYSFAGYTF.

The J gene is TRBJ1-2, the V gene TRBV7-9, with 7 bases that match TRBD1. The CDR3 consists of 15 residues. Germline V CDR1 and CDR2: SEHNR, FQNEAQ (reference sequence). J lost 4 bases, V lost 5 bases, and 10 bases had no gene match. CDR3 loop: CASSPLDREGYGYTF. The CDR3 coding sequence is TGTGCCAGCAGCCCACTAGACAGGGAAGGCTATGGCTACACCTTC.

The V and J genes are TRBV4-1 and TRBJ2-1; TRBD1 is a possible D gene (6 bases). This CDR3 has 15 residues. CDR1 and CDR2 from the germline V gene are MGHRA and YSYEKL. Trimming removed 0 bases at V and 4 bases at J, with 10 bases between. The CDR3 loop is CASSQDGRGYNEQFF. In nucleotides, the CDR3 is TGCGCCAGCAGCCAAGATGGCAGGGGTTACAATGAGCAGTTCTTC.

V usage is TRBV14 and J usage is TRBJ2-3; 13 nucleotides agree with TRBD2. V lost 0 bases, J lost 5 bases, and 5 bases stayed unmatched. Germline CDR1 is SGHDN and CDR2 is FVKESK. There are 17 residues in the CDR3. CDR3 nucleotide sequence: TGTGCCAGCAGCCAAGAGGAGGGACTAGCGGGGAAAGATACGCAGTATTTT. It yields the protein CASSQEEGLAGKDTQYF.

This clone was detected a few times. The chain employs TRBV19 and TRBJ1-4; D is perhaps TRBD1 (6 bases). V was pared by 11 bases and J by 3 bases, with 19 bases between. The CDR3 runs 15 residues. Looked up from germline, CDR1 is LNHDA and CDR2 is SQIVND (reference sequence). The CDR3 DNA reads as TGTGCCGCTCGAAATTCAGGGGCTTCTAATGAAAAACTGTTTTTT. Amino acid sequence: CAARNSGASNEKLFF.